A single sample is the source of the 6 T cell receptor beta chains below, sequenced in a study of T cell responses to AZD1222 COVID-19 vaccine. Produced via immunoSEQ multiplex PCR; TCRdb's table is partial and in-frame only. The table shows over 100,000 clones, with 70% to 90% occurring only once. The specimen comprised peripheral blood, sampled on day 0 of AZD1222 vaccination. The receptor set was obtained from an adult in good health.

This clone was counted a few times. The CDR3 DNA reads as TGTGCCAGCAGCCAAGGACAGGGAATGGAAGCTTTCTTT. Protein sequence: CASSQGQGMEAFF. This chain links TRBV4-2 with TRBJ1-1; TRBD1 agrees at 7 bases. The germline gives CDR1 LGHNA, CDR2 YNFKEQ. J was trimmed by 8 bases and V by 1 base; bases with no gene match: 4. CDR3 length equals 13 residues.

V gene TRBV19 combines with J gene TRBJ1-5, with D perhaps TRBD1 (6 bases). Germline CDR1 and CDR2: LNHDA and SQIVND (reference sequence). Trimming shortened V by 5 bases and J by 2 bases, and 19 bases separated the two germline ends. The CDR3 is made up of 17 amino acids. The CDR3 DNA follows: TGTGCCAGTAGTGCTAGGGGGTCGGGCGTCGGCAATCAGCCCCAGCATTTT. Translated: CASSARGSGVGNQPQHF.

The chain carries TRBV3-1 (or the pseudogene TRBV3-2) and TRBJ2-7; D is possibly TRBD1 (6 bases). Germline assignment: CDR1 LGHDT and CDR2 YNNKEL (reference sequence). The V end lost 2 bases, the J end lost 3 bases, and 23 bases lay between the germline ends. This CDR3 region has 18 residues. The CDR3 region has the DNA TGTGCCAGCAGCCAACTCAAAACTTGGGGGCGAGCTTACTACGAGCAGTACTTC. Residues: CASSQLKTWGRAYYEQYF.

This chain joins TRBV18 and TRBJ1-2; no clear D gene. Germline values: CDR1 KGHSH, CDR2 LQKENI. The ends were cut back, 0 bases at V and 8 bases at J, with 10 bases in the middle. The CDR3 extends over 13 amino acids. CDR3 region: CASSPPRTRGYTF. The CDR3 nucleotides read TGTGCCAGCTCACCACCCAGGACGCGGGGCTACACCTTC.

The rearrangement joins TRBV19 to TRBJ1-6, with 7 bases aligning to TRBD1. Germline CDR1 is LNHDA and CDR2 is SQIVND (reference sequence). The V and J ends lost 6 bases and 6 bases, in that order; junction bases with no gene match: 11. The CDR3 spans 16 residues. The CDR3 sequence is CASRRGTEGPNSPLHF. The CDR3 bases are TGTGCCAGTAGGAGGGGGACAGAGGGCCCTAATTCACCCCTCCACTTT.

This clone was detected only a few times. This chain links TRBV6-2 or TRBV6-3 with TRBJ1-1; 8 bases are shared with TRBD1. V lost 2 bases to trimming and J lost 1 base; unmatched junction nucleotides: 6. The CDR3 runs 16 residues. Per the germline V gene, CDR1 is MNHEY and CDR2 is SVGEGT. The CDR3 region has the DNA TGTGCCAGCAGTTACCGATTTCAGGGGGCGAACACTGAAGCTTTCTTT. This sequence encodes CASSYRFQGANTEAFF.